These 2 T cell receptor beta chains came from one sample sequenced in a study of human thymus T cells. Profiling relied on immunoSEQ multiplex PCR, and the TCRdb table lists in-frame clones only, not all of them. The sample has tens of thousands of clones, 90% to 95% seen once. It was from resections taken during corrective heart surgery that the thymus tissue came. The sample consisted of thymus tissue. All receptors come from a girl less than two years old with a congenital heart defect but otherwise immunologically healthy.

The J gene is TRBJ1-5, the V gene TRBV5-6, with no clear D. Germline assignment: CDR1 SGHDT and CDR2 YYEEEE. This CDR3 is 13 amino acids long. Trimming left V 2 bases short and J 2 bases short, with 5 bases between. The chain's CDR3 is CASSFRGNQPQHF. The CDR3 DNA is TGTGCCAGCAGCTTCCGGGGCAATCAGCCCCAGCATTTT.

The chain joins TRBV20-1 to TRBJ1-2; D is ambiguous. The V gene lost 6 bases and the J gene lost 4 bases, with 9 bases spanning the gap. CDR1 and CDR2 from the germline V gene are DFQATT and SNEGSKA (reference sequence). The CDR3 runs to 11 residues. The DNA of the CDR3 is TGCAGTGCGCCATGTCCCTATGGCTACACCTTC. Encoded protein: CSAPCPYGYTF.